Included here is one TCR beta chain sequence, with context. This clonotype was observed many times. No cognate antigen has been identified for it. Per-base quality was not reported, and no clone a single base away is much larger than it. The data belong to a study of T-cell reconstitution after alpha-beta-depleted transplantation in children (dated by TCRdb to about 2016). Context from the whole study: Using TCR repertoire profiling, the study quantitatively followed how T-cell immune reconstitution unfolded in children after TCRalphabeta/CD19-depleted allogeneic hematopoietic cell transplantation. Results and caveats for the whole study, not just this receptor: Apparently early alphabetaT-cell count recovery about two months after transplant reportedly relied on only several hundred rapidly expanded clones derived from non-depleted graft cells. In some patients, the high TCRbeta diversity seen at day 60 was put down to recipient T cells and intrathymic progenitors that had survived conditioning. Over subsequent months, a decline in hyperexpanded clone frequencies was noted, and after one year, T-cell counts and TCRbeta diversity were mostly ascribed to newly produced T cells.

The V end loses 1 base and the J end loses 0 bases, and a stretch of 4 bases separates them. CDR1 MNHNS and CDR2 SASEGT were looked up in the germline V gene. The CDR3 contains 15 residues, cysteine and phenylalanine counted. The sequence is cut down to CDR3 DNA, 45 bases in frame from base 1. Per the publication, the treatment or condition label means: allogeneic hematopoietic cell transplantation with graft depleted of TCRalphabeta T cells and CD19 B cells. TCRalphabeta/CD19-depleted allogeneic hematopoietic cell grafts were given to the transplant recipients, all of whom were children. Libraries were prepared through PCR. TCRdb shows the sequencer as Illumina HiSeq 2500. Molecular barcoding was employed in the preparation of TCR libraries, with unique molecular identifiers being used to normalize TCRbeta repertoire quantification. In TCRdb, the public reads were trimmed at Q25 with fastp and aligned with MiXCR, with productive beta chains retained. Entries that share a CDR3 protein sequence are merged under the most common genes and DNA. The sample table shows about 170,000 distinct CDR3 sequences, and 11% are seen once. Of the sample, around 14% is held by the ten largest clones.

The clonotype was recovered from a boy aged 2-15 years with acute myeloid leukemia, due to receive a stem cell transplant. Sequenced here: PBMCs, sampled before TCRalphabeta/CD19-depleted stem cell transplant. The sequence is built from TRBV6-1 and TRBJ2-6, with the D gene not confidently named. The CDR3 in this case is CASSEGSSGANVLTF. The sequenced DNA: TGTGCCAGCAGTGAAGGTAGCTCTGGGGCCAACGTCCTGACTTTC.